The 3 T cell receptor beta chains reported below all come from one sample, sequenced in a study of cytomegalovirus exposure and HLA in healthy donors. The PCR was carried out with 60 Vbeta primers and 13 Jbeta primers. Clones were read by immunoSEQ multiplex PCR, and TCRdb kept only the in-frame ones, dropping some. The repertoire has 110,000 to 150,000 clones, approximately 82% of them found once; the top ten carry 9.7%. Source material: PBMCs. These TCRs come from a woman aged 55-70 years in good health and CMV-seropositive.

This clone was seen only a few times. The chain carries TRBV27 and TRBJ1-4, with D possibly matching TRBD1 (5 bases). Germline V gene lookup returns CDR1 MNHEY and CDR2 SMNVEV (reference sequence). V dropped 6 bases and J dropped 0 bases, with 11 bases sitting between them. The CDR3 covers 15 residues. The CDR3 nucleotides read TGTGCCAGCAGGGCCTTAGGGGCAACTAATGAAAAACTGTTTTTT. The encoded protein is CASRALGATNEKLFF.

This rearrangement joins TRBV19 to TRBJ2-7; no clear D gene. The CDR3 sequence is 14 residues long. The germline V and J ends were trimmed by 7 bases and 0 bases, with 13 bases remaining between them. Germline values: CDR1 LNHDA, CDR2 SQIVND (reference sequence). The CDR3 sequence is CASKSSSLSYEQYF. CDR3 DNA sequence: TGTGCCAGTAAAAGTAGTTCTCTCTCCTACGAGCAGTACTTC.

The rearrangement joins TRBV9 to TRBJ2-1, with D maybe TRBD2 (6 bases). V lost 1 base, J lost 6 bases, and 14 bases lay in between. Germline CDR1 SGDLS, CDR2 YYNGEE. The CDR3 covers 15 residues. The CDR3, as DNA: TGTGCCAGCAGCGTATCCTTCCGGAGGGCCAATGAGCAGTTCTTC. This codes for CASSVSFRRANEQFF.